The sequence of this T cell receptor (beta chain) was determined in a study of T cells in Graves' hyperthyroidism and ophthalmopathy. At the level of the study: The authors collected peripheral blood at initial diagnosis, before any treatment.

This CDR3 contains 17 residues. Germline values: CDR1 LGHNA, CDR2 YSLEER. The junction had 11 bases not matched to a gene; V was cut back by 2 bases and J by 4 bases. Each ophthalmopathy patient scored at least 3 on the Clinical Activity Score and at least 4 on NOSPECS grade, with duration under 3 months. It was over 9.5 ml of fresh peripheral blood that supplied the PBMCs. Authors of the study amplified TCR beta CDR3 regions from RNA transcripts. A set of HTBI primers served as the primers for a first-round RT-PCR of the TCR CDR3. TCRdb independently ran MiXCR on the multiplex PCR reads; one entry per CDR3 protein. The table includes about 600,000 distinct CDR3 sequences, approximately 15% detected once. This clonotype was recorded a few times.

The chain joins TRBV4-3 to TRBJ2-5, with 9 bases aligning to TRBD2. The TCR originated in a young woman with Graves' ophthalmopathy. The source material was blood. CDR3 DNA sequence: TGCGCCAGCAGCCAAATATGGGGCGGGAGGGCGTCAGAGACCCAGTACTTC. Its translation: CASSQIWGGRASETQYF.